This T cell receptor (beta chain) was recorded in a study of blood T cells in healthy people across ages. Study-wide findings and caveats: Changes seen in expanded clonotypes were possibly confounded by donor CMV status left unknown.

For the second PCR, which ran for about 6 to 12 cycles, a sample-barcoded 5' primer and a J-beta primer mix were used. Researchers report that a template-switch adaptor with 12 random nucleotides tagged each cDNA molecule. From the 5' RACE reads, TCRdb called clonotypes with MiXCR, one entry per CDR3 protein. The table lists roughly 560,000 distinct CDR3 sequences, around 24% of them singletons. Remarks on this clonotype: The antigen remains undetermined.

Trimming removed 3 bases from V and 8 bases from J, with 17 bases in between. The CDR3 sequence is 14 residues long. Germline values: CDR1 SQVTM, CDR2 ANQGSEA. These records were also assigned to another study, of T cells of mothers and their children. From that study: Samples came from a few healthy Caucasian mothers and their six children. The authors used all extracted RNA for cDNA synthesis, at roughly 1.5 ug per 15 ul.

The specimen sequenced was blood. The rearrangement joins TRBV29-1 to TRBJ2-1; D might be TRBD2 (6 bases). The clonotype originates from a boy aged 5 to 17 in good health. DNA of the CDR3: TGCAGCGTTGATATGAGACTAGGGAGCGATGAGCAGTTCTTC. This gives the protein CSVDMRLGSDEQFF.